The 25 T cell receptor beta chains given below trace back to one sample, sequenced in a study of blood T cell repertoires in COVID-19. Some clones are missing from TCRdb's copy, which holds only in-frame ones; the method was immunoSEQ multiplex PCR. The table shows more than 200,000 clones, with 88% occurring only once. Sample: peripheral blood. All receptors come from an older man with acute or convalescent COVID-19.

The V and J genes are TRBV5-5 and TRBJ2-5; D unresolved. V lost 4 bases to trimming and J lost 4 bases, with 17 bases between them. Looked up from germline, CDR1 is SGHKS and CDR2 is YYEKEE (reference sequence). The CDR3 contains 15 residues. CDR3 amino acids: CASSNPSARGETQYF. CDR3 nucleotides: TGTGCCAGCAGCAACCCATCGGCTAGAGGAGAGACCCAGTACTTC.

The J gene is TRBJ1-2, the V gene TRBV6-1; 7 positions match TRBD1. Unmatched junction bases numbered 3, after V lost 1 base and J lost 4 bases. This CDR3 spans 14 amino acids. Germline-derived CDR1 and CDR2 are MNHNS and SASEGT. The DNA of the CDR3 is TGTGCCAGCAGTGAAGACTGGACAGGCTATGGCTACACCTTC. Translated: CASSEDWTGYGYTF.

In its sample, this clone was seen a few times. The V and J genes are TRBV6-5 and TRBJ2-2, with D perhaps TRBD1 (6 bases). CDR3 length: 13 residues. V was pared by 6 bases and J by 2 bases, with 7 bases between. Germline CDR1 is MNHEY and CDR2 is SVGAGI. The CDR3 region is CASRQGNTGELFF. The CDR3 DNA follows: TGTGCCAGCAGACAGGGCAACACCGGGGAGCTGTTTTTT.

This clone appeared a single time. The V gene is TRBV3-1 (or the pseudogene TRBV3-2), the J gene TRBJ1-2; perhaps TRBD1 as D (5 bases). V was trimmed by 1 base and J by 4 bases, leaving 16 bases between them. CDR1 and CDR2 from the germline V gene are LGHDT and YNNKEL (reference sequence). The CDR3 length is 16 residues. CDR3 nucleotide sequence: TGTGCCAGCAGCCAAGGAGGAGGGGAGCGTGGCTATGGCTACACCTTC. It codes for CASSQGGGERGYGYTF.

The chain recombines TRBV4-2 with TRBJ2-2; 13 bases agree with TRBD2. Germline lookup yields CDR1 LGHNA and CDR2 YNFKEQ. The junction had 8 bases not matched to a gene; V was cut back by 4 bases and J by 6 bases. CDR3 length: 17 residues. The CDR3 reads CASSREGLAGVSGELFF. CDR3 nucleotides: TGTGCCAGCAGCCGGGAAGGACTAGCGGGAGTTTCCGGGGAGCTGTTTTTT.

The chain couples TRBV6-5 to TRBJ1-4; D unresolved. Germline CDR1 and CDR2: MNHEY and SVGAGI. Trimming took 6 bases from V and 4 from J, leaving 15 bases between them. This CDR3 is built from 15 residues. The CDR3 reads CASSPGSAVNEKLFF. CDR3 coding DNA: TGTGCCAGCAGCCCCGGGTCAGCGGTTAATGAAAAACTGTTTTTT.

This chain links TRBV19 with TRBJ2-2; 7 nucleotides line up with TRBD2. Per germline, CDR1 LNHDA and CDR2 SQIVND (reference sequence). This CDR3 contains 13 residues. This CDR3 is CASRREYTGELFF. CDR3 bases: TGTGCGAGCAGGCGGGAGTACACCGGGGAGCTGTTTTTT.

This chain joins TRBV7-9 and TRBJ2-3; 11 bases align to TRBD2. Trimming at V came to 3 bases and at J to 0 bases, leaving 5 bases not matched to a gene. CDR1 is SEHNR, CDR2 FQNEAQ, per germline (reference sequence). This CDR3 has 17 residues. The CDR3 region is CASSLWGTSGSTDTQYF. The CDR3 bases are TGTGCCAGCAGCTTGTGGGGGACTAGCGGAAGCACAGATACGCAGTATTTT.

The rearrangement uses TRBV5-4 and TRBJ2-5; 12 bases line up with TRBD2. CDR3 length equals 15 residues. CDR1 is SGHNT and CDR2 is YYREEE in the germline V gene (reference sequence). CDR3 DNA sequence: TGTGGGAGGACTAGCGGGGCCCTGTACCAAGAGACCCAGTACTTC. It codes for CGRTSGALYQETQYF.

J is TRBJ1-1 and V is TRBV28, with a possible D match to TRBD1 (6 bases). Germline loops: CDR1 MDHEN, CDR2 SYDVKM. The ends were cut back, 5 bases at V and 1 base at J, with 20 bases in the middle. The CDR3 is 17 residues long. The CDR3 loop is CASSTRGGGLGNTEAFF. Written as DNA, the CDR3 is TGTGCCAGCAGTACAAGAGGGGGAGGGTTGGGGAACACTGAAGCTTTCTTT.

The J gene is TRBJ1-6, the V gene TRBV19; 7 nucleotides agree with TRBD1. The CDR3 runs 15 residues. CDR1 is LNHDA and CDR2 is SQIVND in the germline V gene (reference sequence). V was clipped by 5 bases and J by 5 bases; unmatched bases: 6. The CDR3 reads CASSYSGTDNSPLHF. CDR3 bases: TGTGCCAGTAGTTATTCCGGGACAGATAATTCACCCCTCCACTTT. The whole variable domain, remainder taken from reference TRBV19 and TRBJ1-6, is DGGITQSPKYLFRKEGQNVTLSCEQNLNHDAMYWYRQDPGQGLRLIYYSQIVNDFQKGDIAEGYSVSREKKESFPLTVTSAQKNPTAFYLCASSYSGTDNSPLHFGNGTRLTVT.

A single count supports this clone. The chain is built from TRBV5-1 and TRBJ2-5, with D perhaps TRBD2 (6 bases). The V gene lost 2 bases and the J gene lost 0 bases, with 11 bases spanning the gap. Germline V CDR1 and CDR2: SGHRS, YFSETQ. The CDR3 contains 15 residues. The CDR3: CASSLRGTYQETQYF. The CDR3 nucleotides read TGCGCCAGCAGCTTACGGGGGACCTACCAAGAGACCCAGTACTTC.

The V call is TRBV24-1, the J call TRBJ2-3; D remains ambiguous. The V gene's germline CDR1 is KGHDR and CDR2 SFDVKD. V dropped 4 bases and J dropped 6 bases, with 19 bases sitting between them. The CDR3 has 16 amino acids. The CDR3 region has the DNA TGTGCCACCAGTGAACCGCTAGAAGCAGCGTCTGATACGCAGTATTTT. Protein sequence: CATSEPLEAASDTQYF.

The chain couples TRBV5-8 to TRBJ2-2; D uncertain. This CDR3 is built from 14 residues. With 7 bases removed from V and 3 bases from J, the gap between germline ends came to 13 bases. CDR1 and CDR2 (germline): SGHTS, YDEGEE. This chain's CDR3 is CASRPDADTGELFF. DNA of the CDR3: TGTGCCAGCCGGCCTGATGCGGACACCGGGGAGCTGTTTTTT.

This clone showed up just once. The chain recombines TRBV7-2 with TRBJ2-7; 9 bases line up with TRBD2. From germline, CDR1 is SGHTA and CDR2 FQGNSA. The CDR3 runs to 16 residues. After removal of 5 bases from V and 6 bases from J, the junction contained 14 bases not matched to a gene. The CDR3 spells CASSPRGLAGGAEQYF. DNA of the CDR3: TGTGCCAGCAGCCCAAGAGGTCTCGCGGGAGGGGCCGAGCAGTACTTC. The entire variable domain, with the rest obtained from reference TRBV7-2 and TRBJ2-7, is as follows: GAGVSQSPSNKVTEKGKDVELRCDPISGHTALYWYRQSLGQGLEFLIYFQGNSAPDKSGLPSDRFSAERTGGSVSTLTIQRTQQEDSAVYLCASSPRGLAGGAEQYFGPGTRLTVT.

The chain has TRBV2 and TRBJ2-7; 7 bases match TRBD2. Germline CDR1 is SNHLY and CDR2 is FYNNEI. V lost 8 bases to trimming and J lost 1 base; unmatched junction nucleotides: 5. CDR3 length equals 13 residues. In nucleotides, the CDR3 is TGTGCCAGCGGGGGAGGGGTTTCCTACGAGCAGTACTTC. Amino acids: CASGGGVSYEQYF.

The chain carries TRBV19 and TRBJ1-1; no reliable D call. The germline V and J ends were trimmed by 1 base and 7 bases, with 13 bases remaining between them. The germline V gene encodes CDR1 LNHDA and CDR2 SQIVND (reference sequence). The CDR3 sequence is 14 residues long. This CDR3 reads CASSIGGVSGEAFF. CDR3 coding DNA: TGTGCCAGTAGTATAGGTGGGGTAAGCGGTGAAGCTTTCTTT. Variable domain in full (rest from reference TRBV19 and TRBJ1-1): DGGITQSPKYLFRKEGQNVTLSCEQNLNHDAMYWYRQDPGQGLRLIYYSQIVNDFQKGDIAEGYSVSREKKESFPLTVTSAQKNPTAFYLCASSIGGVSGEAFFGQGTRLTVV.

This chain connects TRBV6-5 to TRBJ1-1, with 9 bases aligning to TRBD1. Trimming took 6 bases from V and 11 from J; bases not matched to a gene: 13. Germline CDR1 MNHEY, CDR2 SVGAGI. There are 14 residues in the CDR3. The CDR3 nucleotides read TGTGCCAGCAGGGCAGGGAACACCGGGACAGGGGCTTTCTTT. Its protein is CASRAGNTGTGAFF.

V and J are TRBV7-9 and TRBJ1-5; a possible D gene is TRBD1 (6 bases). V lost 1 base and J 4 bases, leaving 8 bases between the germline ends. The CDR3 length is 14 residues. The V gene's germline CDR1 is SEHNR and CDR2 FQNEAQ (reference sequence). The CDR3 spells CASSLGTGNQPQHF. CDR3 nucleotides: TGTGCCAGCAGCTTAGGAACAGGGAATCAGCCCCAGCATTTT.

V gene TRBV5-4 combines with J gene TRBJ2-3; no firm D call. Per the germline V gene, CDR1 is SGHNT and CDR2 is YYREEE (reference sequence). The CDR3 has 15 amino acids. V was shortened by 4 bases and J by 1 base, with 13 bases between the two germline ends. DNA of the CDR3: TGTGCCAGCAGCCTGAACTCCCCGGGCACAGATACGCAGTATTTT. Protein: CASSLNSPGTDTQYF.

This clone was counted a single time. This chain joins TRBV24-1 and TRBJ2-3; TRBD1 aligns across 11 bases. CDR3 length: 19 residues. The V and J ends lost 6 bases and 6 bases, in that order; junction bases with no gene match: 19. Germline CDR1 and CDR2: KGHDR and SFDVKD. CDR3 in DNA: TGTGCCACCAGTACACGATTCCCGGACAGGGGGCATCTCACGGATACGCAGTATTTT. Translation gives CATSTRFPDRGHLTDTQYF.

The chain couples TRBV28 to TRBJ1-5, with D perhaps matching TRBD1 (6 bases). V dropped 3 bases and J dropped 3 bases, with 15 bases sitting between them. The CDR3 spans 16 residues. Germline V CDR1 and CDR2: MDHEN, SYDVKM. The CDR3 spells CASSFNSRGHNQPQHF. DNA of the CDR3: TGTGCCAGCAGTTTTAACAGCAGGGGACACAATCAGCCCCAGCATTTT.

This CDR3 is CASSLSGKWLEQYF. CDR3 in DNA: TGTGCCAGCAGTTTATCGGGTAAATGGCTAGAGCAGTACTTC. The gene calls are TRBV28 and TRBJ2-7; D gene uncertain. Per germline, CDR1 MDHEN and CDR2 SYDVKM. V lost 1 base and J 7 bases, leaving 14 bases between the germline ends. This CDR3 has 14 residues.

This sequence joins TRBV19 and TRBJ1-2, with D perhaps matching TRBD1 (6 bases). Germline lookup yields CDR1 LNHDA and CDR2 SQIVND (reference sequence). The CDR3 runs to 13 residues. V lost 6 bases and J 4 bases, leaving 12 bases between the germline ends. Written as DNA, the CDR3 is TGTGCCAGTAGATCCCGGGGGGCCTATGGCTACACCTTC. It codes for CASRSRGAYGYTF.

The V call is TRBV19, the J call TRBJ1-4; 7 bases match TRBD1. This CDR3 spans 15 amino acids. The V gene's germline CDR1 is LNHDA and CDR2 SQIVND (reference sequence). V was pared by 3 bases and J by 1 base, with 2 bases of the junction left unmatched. CDR3 protein: CASSMTGITNEKLFF. DNA for the CDR3: TGTGCCAGTAGTATGACAGGGATAACTAATGAAAAACTGTTTTTT.